This T cell receptor (beta chain) stems from a study of blood T cell repertoires in COVID-19 (dated by TCRdb to the early 2020s). Turning to the overall study: Collaborator samples came from the United States, Italy and Spain and covered acute and convalescent phases of COVID-19. The material from the prospective study consisted of cDNA or gDNA derived from T cells, B-cell-depleted T cells, or PBMCs. The dataset comprised deeply sampled blood TCRbeta repertoires from subjects exposed to, actively infected with, or recovered from COVID-19. The repertoires were released in a freely available public database meant as a resource for research on the immune response to SARS-CoV-2. The samples were drawn from two sources: the first 160 participants of the ongoing ImmuneRACE study, and 1,254 subjects contributed by 6 global collaborators. A de-identified subject ID, COVID-19 status, age in years and sex were almost always included in the sample metadata. Where HLA class I and class II types were available, the types were taken from metadata supplied by the sample provider, not from assay-based typing. The full study reports these points: The quantity of clinical and demographic metadata differed by source and by participant and was supplied without curation.

TCRbeta CDR3 regions were amplified from genomic DNA by means of the immunoSEQ Assay, a bias-controlled multiplex PCR. Per the original workflow: Nucleated cell counts per sample were estimated from amplification of reference gene primers within the assay. To quantify the absolute abundance of each unique TCRbeta CDR3 rearrangement, sequence reads were collapsed and filtered. For each sample, productive Simpson clonality was calculated by taking the square root of Simpson's diversity index across productive rearrangements. The table comes from immuneACCESS by way of TCRdb, which keeps in-frame sequences with V and J called. Part of the clones is missing from these tables; in studies checked, under half for an unresolved V gene and the rest for unknown reasons. Clone size and V and J calls were adopted from that table, with D and trimming inferred from the DNA. The sample includes roughly 29,000 clones, with 75% to 85% observed a single time. The biggest ten clones account for about 25% of the sample.

On this clone: The antigen it binds to is not known. No base quality values were provided; no much bigger clone lies one nucleotide off.

There are 16 amino acids in the CDR3, from cysteine to phenylalanine inclusive. Only CDR3 DNA remains: 48 bases, in frame from the first base. The germline V gene (reference sequence) supplies CDR1 LNHDA and CDR2 SQIVND. V has 7 bases trimmed and J has 2 bases trimmed; junction bases matching no gene number 13. Each collaborating institution followed its own protocols to collect whole blood in K2EDTA tubes. For TCRbeta analysis, collaborators shipped samples as frozen whole blood, isolated PBMCs, or DNA extracted from either of those sample types. The chain was built from TRBV19 and TRBJ1-2; TRBD1 fits 7 bases in the junction. This receptor was obtained from a man aged 65 to 85 with active COVID-19. Material: peripheral blood. The CDR3 amino acid sequence is: CASNAKNRGVNYGYTF. The DNA reads as follows: TGTGCCAGTAACGCCAAAAACAGGGGCGTAAACTATGGCTACACCTTC.